Listed below are T cell receptor beta chains from one sample, sequenced in a study of T cell responses to AZD1222 COVID-19 vaccine. Profiling relied on immunoSEQ multiplex PCR, and the TCRdb table lists in-frame clones only, not all of them. The sample records 93,000 or so clones, roughly nine tenths being singletons. This specimen consisted of peripheral blood, obtained on day 0 of AZD1222 vaccination. These TCRs come from an adult in good health. Both conserved end residues are part of each CDR3. Each record gives: D gene, V gene, J gene, clone size, CDR3 DNA, CDR3 protein. A D gene is named only where the DNA matches it firmly. Expanded clones get a size class; other rows say once, few or many, or leave the size out.

d_gene: TRBD2
v_gene: TRBV19
j_gene: TRBJ2-7
abundance: .
CDR3nt: TGTGCCAGTAGAATCACTAGCGGGAACTACGAGCAGTACTTC
CDR3aa: CASRITSGNYEQYF

d_gene: .
v_gene: TRBV7-2
j_gene: TRBJ2-2
abundance: .
CDR3nt: TGTGCCAGCAGCTCTACCGGGACCGCGAACACCGGGGAGCTGTTTTTT
CDR3aa: CASSSTGTANTGELFF

d_gene: TRBD1
v_gene: TRBV7-9
j_gene: TRBJ2-2
abundance: .
CDR3nt: TGTGCCAGCAGCAAGACAGGGCCCGGGGAGCTGTTTTTT
CDR3aa: CASSKTGPGELFF

d_gene: TRBD2
v_gene: TRBV3-1/TRBV3-2
j_gene: TRBJ2-5
abundance: .
CDR3nt: TGTGCCAGCAGGTCCGGGACTAGTGGTTTGGAGACCCAGTACTTC
CDR3aa: CASRSGTSGLETQYF

d_gene: .
v_gene: TRBV28
j_gene: TRBJ2-7
abundance: .
CDR3nt: TGTGCCAGCAACGGACTAAACTCCTACGAGCAGTACTTC
CDR3aa: CASNGLNSYEQYF

d_gene: TRBD1
v_gene: TRBV30
j_gene: TRBJ2-4
abundance: .
CDR3nt: TGTGCCTGGAGTCCCGGACAGGCAGCGGACATTCAGTACTTC
CDR3aa: CAWSPGQAADIQYF

d_gene: TRBD2
v_gene: TRBV5-5
j_gene: TRBJ2-3
abundance: once
CDR3nt: TGTGCCAGCAGCCGGCGACTAGCGGGAATGGGGGATACGCAGTATTTT
CDR3aa: CASSRRLAGMGDTQYF

d_gene: TRBD1
v_gene: TRBV29-1
j_gene: TRBJ2-7
abundance: .
CDR3nt: TGCAGCGCCGGGACAGGGGGCAACGAGCAGTACTTC
CDR3aa: CSAGTGGNEQYF

d_gene: .
v_gene: TRBV6-5
j_gene: TRBJ2-7
abundance: .
CDR3nt: TGTGCCAGCAGTTTAGACAGATCCTACGAGCAGTACTTC
CDR3aa: CASSLDRSYEQYF

d_gene: .
v_gene: TRBV5-1
j_gene: TRBJ2-7
abundance: once
CDR3nt: TGCGCCAGCAGCTTGGGGGCGGATGGCTCCTACGAGCAGTACTTC
CDR3aa: CASSLGADGSYEQYF

d_gene: TRBD1
v_gene: TRBV28
j_gene: TRBJ2-7
abundance: .
CDR3nt: TGTGCCAGCAGTGGGGCGGGGACAGGGTCCCACGAGCAGTACTTC
CDR3aa: CASSGAGTGSHEQYF

d_gene: TRBD1
v_gene: TRBV7-9
j_gene: TRBJ1-1
abundance: .
CDR3nt: TGTGCCAGCAGCCTCCGACAGGGGACAATTATGAACACTGAAGCTTTCTTT
CDR3aa: CASSLRQGTIMNTEAFF

d_gene: TRBD2
v_gene: TRBV27
j_gene: TRBJ2-3
abundance: .
CDR3nt: TGTGCCAGCAGTTTGGCTAGCGGCAGCACAGATACGCAGTATTTT
CDR3aa: CASSLASGSTDTQYF

d_gene: TRBD1
v_gene: TRBV10-3
j_gene: TRBJ2-7
abundance: .
CDR3nt: TGTGCCACTCAAAGAGGGACAGGGATCTACGAGCAGTACTTC
CDR3aa: CATQRGTGIYEQYF

d_gene: .
v_gene: TRBV13
j_gene: TRBJ1-3
abundance: .
CDR3nt: TGTGCCAGCAGCTTGATGGGTCGGGGAAACACCATATATTTT
CDR3aa: CASSLMGRGNTIYF

d_gene: TRBD1
v_gene: TRBV9
j_gene: TRBJ2-1
abundance: .
CDR3nt: TGTGCCAGCAGCACGGGACAGGATGGGGTCGTGCAGTTCTTC
CDR3aa: CASSTGQDGVVQFF

d_gene: .
v_gene: TRBV28
j_gene: TRBJ2-2
abundance: .
CDR3nt: TGTGCCAGCAGTCCCTCTCACAGGGCCGGGGAGCTGTTTTTT
CDR3aa: CASSPSHRAGELFF

d_gene: TRBD1
v_gene: TRBV28
j_gene: TRBJ1-2
abundance: few
CDR3nt: TGTGCCAGCAGGGAACAGGGGGGAACCAACTATGGCTACACCTTC
CDR3aa: CASREQGGTNYGYTF

d_gene: TRBD1
v_gene: TRBV27
j_gene: TRBJ2-4
abundance: .
CDR3nt: TGTGCCAGCAGCCTCCAAACCGGGACAGGGGGCAAAAACATTCAGTACTTC
CDR3aa: CASSLQTGTGGKNIQYF

d_gene: .
v_gene: TRBV9
j_gene: TRBJ2-3
abundance: .
CDR3nt: TGTGCCAGCAGCGGTAAGACTAGCACAGATACGCAGTATTTT
CDR3aa: CASSGKTSTDTQYF

d_gene: .
v_gene: TRBV28
j_gene: TRBJ2-1
abundance: .
CDR3nt: TGTGCCAGCAGTTCCCCTAGGTACAATGAGCAGTTCTTC
CDR3aa: CASSSPRYNEQFF

d_gene: .
v_gene: TRBV5-6
j_gene: TRBJ1-2
abundance: once
CDR3nt: TGTGCCAGCAGCTTGATGTATGGCTACACCTTC
CDR3aa: CASSLMYGYTF

d_gene: TRBD2
v_gene: TRBV5-1
j_gene: TRBJ2-1
abundance: .
CDR3nt: TGCGCCAGCAGCCAGATCGCGGGGGGGGCGGGGGATGAGCAGTTCTTC
CDR3aa: CASSQIAGGAGDEQFF

d_gene: .
v_gene: TRBV19
j_gene: TRBJ1-1
abundance: .
CDR3nt: TGTGCCAGTAGTATAGGGGACATCTTAAACACTGAAGCTTTCTTT
CDR3aa: CASSIGDILNTEAFF

d_gene: .
v_gene: TRBV3-1/TRBV3-2
j_gene: TRBJ1-2
abundance: .
CDR3nt: TGTGCCAGCAGCCAAGTATGTAAGTCGAGTGGCTACACCTTC
CDR3aa: CASSQVCKSSGYTF

d_gene: TRBD1
v_gene: TRBV28
j_gene: TRBJ2-7
abundance: few
CDR3nt: TGTGCCAGCAGCCCCCAGACAGGGGCGGCCTACGAGCAGTACTTC
CDR3aa: CASSPQTGAAYEQYF

d_gene: .
v_gene: TRBV11-2
j_gene: TRBJ1-3
abundance: .
CDR3nt: TGTGCCAGCAGCTTAGCAGGGACTGGAAACACCATATATTTT
CDR3aa: CASSLAGTGNTIYF

d_gene: TRBD2
v_gene: TRBV5-1
j_gene: TRBJ2-7
abundance: .
CDR3nt: TGCGCCAGCAGCCCGGGACTAGCGGGACACGAGCAGTACTTC
CDR3aa: CASSPGLAGHEQYF

d_gene: TRBD2
v_gene: TRBV5-1
j_gene: TRBJ2-1
abundance: .
CDR3nt: TGCGCCAGCAGCCCGTATAGCGGGAGCTCCTACAATGAGCAGTTCTTC
CDR3aa: CASSPYSGSSYNEQFF

d_gene: .
v_gene: TRBV24-1
j_gene: TRBJ2-1
abundance: .
CDR3nt: TGTGCCACGGGGGCGGGCGGAGGGGTTGGGAATGAGCAGTTCTTC
CDR3aa: CATGAGGGVGNEQFF

d_gene: .
v_gene: TRBV20-1
j_gene: TRBJ1-4
abundance: .
CDR3nt: TGCAGTGCTAGACGTGAAAAACTGTTTTTT
CDR3aa: CSARREKLFF

d_gene: .
v_gene: TRBV5-1
j_gene: TRBJ2-3
abundance: .
CDR3nt: TGCGCCAGCAGCTTGGAGGTTGGGGCCAGCACAGATACGCAGTATTTT
CDR3aa: CASSLEVGASTDTQYF

d_gene: TRBD1
v_gene: TRBV28
j_gene: TRBJ2-2
abundance: .
CDR3nt: TGTGCCAGCAGCTGGGGACAGGGCGCCGGGGAGCTGTTTTTT
CDR3aa: CASSWGQGAGELFF

d_gene: TRBD1
v_gene: TRBV28
j_gene: TRBJ1-2
abundance: .
CDR3nt: TGTGCCAGCAGCGCGCCGGGACAGGGTCTCTATGGCTACACCTTC
CDR3aa: CASSAPGQGLYGYTF

d_gene: TRBD1
v_gene: TRBV11-2
j_gene: TRBJ2-1
abundance: .
CDR3nt: TGTGCCAGCAGCTACAACCGGGACAGGGGGATCTACAATGAGCAGTTCTTC
CDR3aa: CASSYNRDRGIYNEQFF

d_gene: TRBD2
v_gene: TRBV29-1
j_gene: TRBJ2-5
abundance: once
CDR3nt: TGCAGCGCTCTCCTAGCGGATATGTACTTC
CDR3aa: CSALLADMYF

d_gene: .
v_gene: TRBV5-1
j_gene: TRBJ1-5
abundance: .
CDR3nt: TGCGCCAGCAGACAGGGCGACTATAGCAATCAGCCCCAGCATTTT
CDR3aa: CASRQGDYSNQPQHF

d_gene: .
v_gene: TRBV12-3/TRBV12-4
j_gene: TRBJ1-1
abundance: .
CDR3nt: TGTGCCAGCAGTTTGGGGGGGGGCACTGAAGCTTTCTTT
CDR3aa: CASSLGGGTEAFF

d_gene: .
v_gene: TRBV18
j_gene: TRBJ2-7
abundance: .
CDR3nt: TGTGCCAGCTCACCATTGGGTACCGAGCAGTACTTC
CDR3aa: CASSPLGTEQYF

d_gene: .
v_gene: TRBV3-1/TRBV3-2
j_gene: TRBJ1-2
abundance: .
CDR3nt: TGTGCCAGCAGCCAACGCGCAGGGGAGCCCTATGGCTACACCTTC
CDR3aa: CASSQRAGEPYGYTF

d_gene: .
v_gene: TRBV13
j_gene: TRBJ2-7
abundance: once
CDR3nt: TGTGCCAGCAGCTTAGGCCGGGGACTCCAGTACTTC
CDR3aa: CASSLGRGLQYF

d_gene: .
v_gene: TRBV28
j_gene: TRBJ2-6
abundance: .
CDR3nt: TGTGCCAGCAGCGTACGGGGGACACCCCATGGGATGGTCCTGACTTTC
CDR3aa: CASSVRGTPHGMVLTF

d_gene: .
v_gene: TRBV5-5
j_gene: TRBJ1-1
abundance: .
CDR3nt: TGTGCCAGCAACTTCGGGTTGAACACTGAAGCTTTCTTT
CDR3aa: CASNFGLNTEAFF

d_gene: .
v_gene: TRBV6-2/TRBV6-3
j_gene: TRBJ1-2
abundance: once
CDR3nt: TGTGCCAGCAGTTACGGGGCTAACTATGGCTACACCTTC
CDR3aa: CASSYGANYGYTF

d_gene: .
v_gene: TRBV5-1
j_gene: TRBJ1-2
abundance: .
CDR3nt: TGCGCCAGCAGCTTGGACGAGGGAAACTATGGCTACACCTTC
CDR3aa: CASSLDEGNYGYTF

d_gene: .
v_gene: TRBV7-2
j_gene: TRBJ2-5
abundance: .
CDR3nt: TGTGCCAGCAGCCCTAGAGTACCCCCCAGGACCCAGTACTTC
CDR3aa: CASSPRVPPRTQYF

d_gene: TRBD1
v_gene: TRBV19
j_gene: TRBJ1-4
abundance: .
CDR3nt: TGTGCCAGTAGTATCAGGGGGAGCGAAAAACTGTTTTTT
CDR3aa: CASSIRGSEKLFF

d_gene: .
v_gene: TRBV19
j_gene: TRBJ2-2
abundance: .
CDR3nt: TGTGCCAGTAGTATTAGGGGGACCGGGGAGCTGTTTTTT
CDR3aa: CASSIRGTGELFF

d_gene: .
v_gene: TRBV5-4
j_gene: TRBJ1-2
abundance: .
CDR3nt: TGTGCCAGCAGCTTATTTGGACAGTATGGCTACACCTTC
CDR3aa: CASSLFGQYGYTF

d_gene: TRBD2
v_gene: TRBV7-8
j_gene: TRBJ2-1
abundance: .
CDR3nt: TGTGCCAGCAGCCCCCGGGGCGGGAGTCCCTATGAGCAGTTCTTC
CDR3aa: CASSPRGGSPYEQFF

d_gene: .
v_gene: TRBV11-2
j_gene: TRBJ2-2
abundance: .
CDR3nt: TGTGCCAGCAGCAGGGAGTACACCGGGGAGCTGTTTTTT
CDR3aa: CASSREYTGELFF

d_gene: .
v_gene: TRBV6-5
j_gene: TRBJ1-5
abundance: .
CDR3nt: TGTGCCAGCATGGTGGATAGCAATCAGCCCCAGCATTTT
CDR3aa: CASMVDSNQPQHF

d_gene: TRBD2
v_gene: TRBV29-1
j_gene: TRBJ2-1
abundance: .
CDR3nt: TGCAGCGTGGGTAGCGGGAGGGCCTACAATGAGCAGTTCTTC
CDR3aa: CSVGSGRAYNEQFF

d_gene: TRBD2
v_gene: TRBV3-1/TRBV3-2
j_gene: TRBJ2-5
abundance: .
CDR3nt: TGTGCCAGCAGCCGGGGAAAGCGGGAGGGCGGCCCTAGAGAGACCCAGTACTTC
CDR3aa: CASSRGKREGGPRETQYF

d_gene: .
v_gene: TRBV30
j_gene: TRBJ2-7
abundance: few
CDR3nt: TGTGCCTGGGGAGGCCGACGCTACGAGCAGTACTTC
CDR3aa: CAWGGRRYEQYF